The 26 T cell receptor beta chains below all came from one sample that was sequenced in a study of blood T cell repertoires in COVID-19. TCRdb's copy holds only in-frame clones and misses some; the assay was immunoSEQ multiplex PCR. The sample gives about 180,000 clones, about 81% of which show up once; about an eighth is in the top ten. Sequences were obtained from peripheral blood. The receptors derive from a woman of 80 years or more with COVID-19, enrolled during active disease.

This sequence joins TRBV6-5 and TRBJ1-2; maybe TRBD1 (6 bases). The germline V and J ends were trimmed by 9 bases and 3 bases, with 14 bases remaining between them. The germline V gene has CDR1 MNHEY and CDR2 SVGAGI. The CDR3 covers 13 residues. CDR3 sequence reads: CASNRDKYYGYTF. CDR3 nucleotides: TGTGCCAGTAACCGGGACAAGTACTATGGCTACACCTTC.

The V and J genes are TRBV21-1 and TRBJ2-2; TRBD1, the table's D call, lacks a check against the DNA. TRBV21-1 is described as a pseudogene. There are 18 residues in the CDR3. The DNA of the CDR3 is TGTGCCAGCAGCAACCGGGACAGGTGCTCCCGAAACACCGGGGAGCTGTTTTTT. The encoded protein is CASSNRDRCSRNTGELFF.

This clone was observed once. The J gene is TRBJ1-1, the V gene TRBV18; D is perhaps TRBD1 (6 bases). Trimming removed 1 base from V and 5 bases from J, with 11 bases in between. Looked up from germline, CDR1 is KGHSH and CDR2 is LQKENI. The CDR3 extends over 14 amino acids. CDR3 in amino acids: CASSPQGQRTEAFF. CDR3 DNA: TGTGCCAGCTCACCACAAGGACAGCGGACTGAAGCTTTCTTT. The entire variable domain, with the rest obtained from reference TRBV18 and TRBJ1-1, is as follows: NAGVMQNPRHLVRRRGQEARLRCSPMKGHSHVYWYRQLPEEGLKFMVYLQKENIIDESGMPKERFSAEFPKEGPSILRIQQVVRGDSAAYFCASSPQGQRTEAFFGQGTRLTVV.

In nucleotides, the CDR3 is TGTGCCAGCTCACCATTGACATTTGAAAAACTGTTTTTT. It specifies CASSPLTFEKLFF. V usage is TRBV18 and J usage is TRBJ1-4; no firm D call. Trimming took 2 bases from V and 7 from J, leaving 8 bases between them. The germline V gene encodes CDR1 KGHSH and CDR2 LQKENI. The CDR3 is 13 residues long.

The chain uses TRBV4-2 and TRBJ2-2, with TRBD1 matching over 7 bases. Germline V CDR1 and CDR2: LGHNA, YNFKEQ. The CDR3 length is 16 residues. Unmatched junction bases numbered 8, after V lost 5 bases and J lost 2 bases. This chain's CDR3 is CASSLYGQENTGELFF. The CDR3 region has the DNA TGTGCCAGCAGCTTATACGGACAGGAAAACACCGGGGAGCTGTTTTTT.

The V and J genes are TRBV15 and TRBJ2-6; the D gene is possibly TRBD2 (6 bases). Germline V gives CDR1 LNHNV, CDR2 YYDKDF (reference sequence). There are 15 residues in the CDR3. The germline V and J ends were trimmed by 3 bases and 1 base, with 7 bases remaining between them. DNA for the CDR3: TGTGCCACCAGCAGGCGGGGTTCTGGGGCCAACGTCCTGACTTTC. Protein sequence: CATSRRGSGANVLTF. The entire variable domain, with the rest obtained from reference TRBV15 and TRBJ2-6, is as follows: DAMVIQNPRYQVTQFGKPVTLSCSQTLNHNVMYWYQQKSSQAPKLLFHYYDKDFNNEADTPDNFQSRRPNTSFCFLDIRSPGLGDTAMYLCATSRRGSGANVLTFGAGSRLTVL.

The CDR3 DNA follows: TGTGCCAGCAGCCAAGGATCCCCCGGTGGCTATGGCTACACCTTC. It is translated as CASSQGSPGGYGYTF. The rearrangement joins TRBV3-1 (or the pseudogene TRBV3-2) to TRBJ1-2; no reliable D call. This CDR3 has 15 amino acids. V lost 1 base to trimming and J lost 4 bases, with 13 bases between them. CDR1 is LGHDT and CDR2 is YNNKEL in the germline V gene (reference sequence).

The rearrangement joins TRBV18 to TRBJ2-2, with 7 bases that match TRBD1. The germline V gene has CDR1 KGHSH and CDR2 LQKENI. The CDR3 is 17 amino acids. After removal of 1 base from V and 2 bases from J, the junction contained 7 bases not matched to a gene. Here the CDR3 reads CASSPLGTAPNTGELFF. The CDR3 nucleotides are TGTGCCAGCTCACCACTCGGGACAGCGCCCAACACCGGGGAGCTGTTTTTT.

The CDR3 coding sequence is TGTGCCAGCAGCCAACTAGCGGGGCTGTTCTTC. Translating gives CASSQLAGLFF. The chain carries TRBV6-5 and TRBJ2-1, with 10 bases aligning to TRBD2. Trimming took 6 bases from V and 15 from J; bases not matched to a gene: 5. The CDR3 contains 11 residues. Germline V gene lookup returns CDR1 MNHEY and CDR2 SVGAGI.

The genes are TRBV7-2 and TRBJ2-7; D remains ambiguous. Germline CDR1 and CDR2: SGHTA and FQGNSA. V was shortened by 3 bases and J by 0 bases, with 9 bases between the two germline ends. This CDR3 has 14 residues. The CDR3 is CASSFNLGSYEQYF. In DNA form, the CDR3 reads TGTGCCAGCAGCTTTAACCTAGGCTCCTACGAGCAGTACTTC.

The chain joins TRBV7-9 to TRBJ2-5; 7 nucleotides agree with TRBD1. J lost 3 bases, V lost 5 bases, and 12 bases had no gene match. Germline assignment: CDR1 SEHNR and CDR2 FQNEAQ (reference sequence). This CDR3 comprises 16 residues. CDR3 protein: CASSPYLGQPKETQYF. In DNA, the CDR3 is TGTGCCAGCAGCCCTTACCTGGGACAGCCAAAAGAGACCCAGTACTTC. Combining the CDR3 with reference TRBV7-9 and TRBJ2-5 gives the whole variable domain DTGVSQNPRHKITKRGQNVTFRCDPISEHNRLYWYRQTLGQGPEFLTYFQNEAQLEKSRLLSDRFSAERPKGSFSTLEIQRTEQGDSAMYLCASSPYLGQPKETQYFGPGTRLLVL.

The CDR3 loop reads CASSFAGAAQPQHF. The CDR3 DNA is TGTGCCAGCAGTTTCGCAGGGGCCGCGCAGCCCCAGCATTTT. The chain employs TRBV27 and TRBJ1-5; D possibly corresponds to TRBD1 (6 bases). Germline-derived CDR1 and CDR2 are MNHEY and SMNVEV (reference sequence). The CDR3 has 14 amino acids. V dropped 3 bases and J dropped 7 bases, with 13 bases sitting between them.

This clone occurred once. The V and J genes are TRBV5-1 and TRBJ2-1; 7 bases agree with TRBD1. Unmatched junction bases numbered 9, after V lost 4 bases and J lost 5 bases. The CDR3 spans 15 residues. Germline CDR1 SGHRS, CDR2 YFSETQ. CDR3 sequence: CASSGPWDRDNEQFF. In DNA, the CDR3 is TGCGCCAGCAGCGGTCCCTGGGACAGAGACAATGAGCAGTTCTTC.

This chain links TRBV29-1 with TRBJ2-7; 8 bases are shared with TRBD2. The CDR3 contains 13 residues. Germline V gene sequence: CDR1 SQVTM, CDR2 ANQGSEA. V shed 4 bases and J 4 bases; nucleotides not matched to a gene: 6. The DNA for the CDR3 is TGCAGCGTTGCCGGGGGGGCGGATTACGAGCAGTACTTC. Its translation is CSVAGGADYEQYF.

This clone has just a few counts. The CDR3, as DNA: TGTGCCAGCAGCGCAGAGGGGGGGTACCAAGAGACCCAGTACTTC. Translation: CASSAEGGYQETQYF. The gene calls are TRBV5-4 and TRBJ2-5, with D possibly being TRBD2 (7 bases). CDR3 size: 15 residues. Germline loops: CDR1 SGHNT, CDR2 YYREEE (reference sequence). V was trimmed by 4 bases and J by 0 bases, leaving 13 bases between them.

The V gene is TRBV11-2, the J gene TRBJ1-1, with no clear D. The CDR3 consists of 15 residues. V lost 5 bases and J 7 bases, leaving 20 bases between the germline ends. CDR1 SGHAT and CDR2 FQNNGV come from the germline V gene. The CDR3, as DNA: TGTGCCAGCAGCCCTTTTTTAGCCGTATCAGTTGAAGCTTTCTTT. This codes for CASSPFLAVSVEAFF.

V and J are TRBV5-1 and TRBJ2-7, with 9 bases identical to TRBD1. CDR3 size: 15 residues. Trimming took 0 bases from V and 3 from J; bases not matched to a gene: 4. CDR1 SGHRS and CDR2 YFSETQ come from the germline V gene. The CDR3, as DNA: TGCGCCAGCAGCTTGGGTGGGACAGGGCGCTACGAGCAGTACTTC. It encodes CASSLGGTGRYEQYF.

The chain carries TRBV2 and TRBJ2-3; D is uncertain. CDR1 SNHLY and CDR2 FYNNEI come from the germline V gene. V was trimmed by 3 bases and J by 4 bases, leaving 8 bases between them. This CDR3 is 13 amino acids long. DNA for the CDR3: TGTGCCAGCAGTGAGCTGCGATCAGATACGCAGTATTTT. This codes for CASSELRSDTQYF.

The CDR3 here is CASSSYSGRGTQYF. CDR3 sequence (DNA): TGCGCCAGCAGCTCTTATAGCGGGAGGGGTACGCAGTATTTT. The chain links TRBV5-1 to TRBJ2-3; TRBD2 aligns across 11 bases. After removal of 3 bases from V and 8 bases from J, the junction contained 5 bases not matched to a gene. This CDR3 region has 14 residues. Germline values: CDR1 SGHRS, CDR2 YFSETQ.

The chain has TRBV2 and TRBJ1-1; a weak D match, TRBD1 (5 bases). Trimming left V 7 bases short and J 2 bases short, with 14 bases between. The CDR3 totals 14 residues. Germline CDR1 is SNHLY and CDR2 is FYNNEI. CDR3 protein: CASTVDTINTEAFF. CDR3 sequence (DNA): TGTGCCAGCACTGTGGACACGATTAACACTGAAGCTTTCTTT.

The chain joins TRBV4-3 to TRBJ2-3; 7 nucleotides match TRBD1. The CDR3 contains 15 residues. V shed 2 bases and J 2 bases; nucleotides not matched to a gene: 4. CDR1 is LGHNA and CDR2 is YSLEER in the germline V gene. In nucleotides, the CDR3 is TGCGCCAGCAGCCAAAGACAGGGCTCCACAGATACGCAGTATTTT. Translation: CASSQRQGSTDTQYF.

The gene calls are TRBV18 and TRBJ2-3, with 13 bases fitting TRBD2. Germline lookup yields CDR1 KGHSH and CDR2 LQKENI. The CDR3 runs to 15 residues. V shed 4 bases, J shed 7 bases, and the junction held 5 bases outside the gene matches. The CDR3 is CASSQGLAGPHTQYF. CDR3 nucleotides: TGTGCCAGCTCACAGGGACTAGCGGGACCCCATACGCAGTATTTT.

This sequence joins TRBV6-4 and TRBJ2-3, with 7 bases lining up with TRBD1. The V gene's germline CDR1 is MRHNA and CDR2 SNTAGT. Trimming took 6 bases from V and 1 from J; bases not matched to a gene: 10. This CDR3 spans 16 amino acids. The CDR3 sequence: CASRELGQRGTDTQYF. The DNA for the CDR3 is TGTGCCAGCAGGGAATTGGGACAGAGGGGCACAGATACGCAGTATTTT.

This clone was counted a single time. The gene calls are TRBV2 and TRBJ1-5; D remains ambiguous. There are 11 residues in the CDR3. Germline V gene data show CDR1 as SNHLY and CDR2 as FYNNEI. Between the trimmed V and J ends, which lost 4 bases and 4 bases, there was a span of 2 bases. CDR3 loop: CASSANQPQHF. Here the CDR3 DNA reads TGTGCCAGCAGTGCTAATCAGCCCCAGCATTTT.

The table lists this clone with a count of one. The chain carries TRBV3-1 (or the pseudogene TRBV3-2) and TRBJ2-3, with 10 bases identical to TRBD2. The V gene end was trimmed by 2 bases and the J gene end by 2 bases; junction bases not matched to a gene: 13. This CDR3 spans 19 amino acids. Germline V gene lookup returns CDR1 LGHDT and CDR2 YNNKEL (reference sequence). CDR3 sequence: CASSQKRWGTSGATDTQYF. The CDR3 DNA follows: TGTGCCAGCAGCCAAAAGAGGTGGGGAACTAGCGGGGCCACAGATACGCAGTATTTT.

This clone appeared a single time. The chain is built from TRBV24-1 and TRBJ2-1; TRBD2 might be the D (7 bases). The germline gives CDR1 KGHDR, CDR2 SFDVKD. The CDR3 spans 16 residues. Trimming removed 0 bases at V and 8 bases at J, with 16 bases between. The CDR3 DNA sequence: TGTGCCACCAGTGATTTGGGACTAGGGGGTCGGGATGAGCAGTTCTTC. Amino acid sequence: CATSDLGLGGRDEQFF.